This TCR beta chain came from a study of post-analysis software for immune sequencing data. Overall study: Some patients lacked subtype; others had relapsing-remitting, secondary progressive or progressive-relapsing disease. Study-level points and caveats: Samples from a shared batch, those prepared together, strongly co-clustered by F measure. Relative to controls, patients with multiple sclerosis showed significantly lower normalized Chao1 diversity.

Unique molecular identifiers were carried by the TCR beta cDNA libraries. Out of roughly 0.85 to 11 million T cells, about 510,000 cDNA molecules were generated. Each CDR3 protein is one row after TCRdb ran MiXCR on the PCR reads. The sample has roughly 730,000 distinct CDR3 sequences, 25% to 30% seen once; the top ten hold around 0.6%. As concerns this clonotype: Antigen: not known.

The sequencing sample was made of blood. The TCR was taken from a girl aged 10 to 17 with multiple sclerosis.

CDR3 DNA sequence: TGTGCCAGCAGCCCTAAGCGGGACCGCACAGATACGCAGTATTTT. Its protein product is CASSPKRDRTDTQYF. The chain employs TRBV4-2 and TRBJ2-3; 7 bases match TRBD2. Germline loops: CDR1 LGHNA, CDR2 YNFKEQ. This CDR3 has 15 amino acids. Trimming took 4 bases from V and 1 from J; bases not matched to a gene: 5.